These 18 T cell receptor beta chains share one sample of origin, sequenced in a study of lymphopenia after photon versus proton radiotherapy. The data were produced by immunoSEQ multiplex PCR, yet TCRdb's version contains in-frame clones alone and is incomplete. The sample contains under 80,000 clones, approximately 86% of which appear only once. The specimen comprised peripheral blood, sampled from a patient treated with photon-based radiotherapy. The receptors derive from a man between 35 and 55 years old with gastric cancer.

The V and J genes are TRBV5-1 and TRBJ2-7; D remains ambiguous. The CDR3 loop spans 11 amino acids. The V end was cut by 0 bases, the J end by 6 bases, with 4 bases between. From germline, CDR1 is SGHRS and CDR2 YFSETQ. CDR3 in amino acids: CASSLESEQYF. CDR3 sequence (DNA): TGCGCCAGCAGCTTGGAATCCGAGCAGTACTTC.

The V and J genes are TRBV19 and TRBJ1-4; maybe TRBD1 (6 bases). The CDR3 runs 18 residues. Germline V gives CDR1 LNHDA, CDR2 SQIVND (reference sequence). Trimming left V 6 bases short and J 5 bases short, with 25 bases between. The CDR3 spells CASRSSTGRPDKNEKLFF. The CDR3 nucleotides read TGTGCCAGTAGGTCATCTACAGGGCGCCCGGACAAAAATGAAAAACTGTTTTTT.

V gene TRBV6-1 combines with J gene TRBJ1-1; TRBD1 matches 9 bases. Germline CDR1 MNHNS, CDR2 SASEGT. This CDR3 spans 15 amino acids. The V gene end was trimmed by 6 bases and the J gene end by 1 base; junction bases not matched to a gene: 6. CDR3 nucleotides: TGTGCCAGCAGAAGGACAGGGGATACGAACACTGAAGCTTTCTTT. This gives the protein CASRRTGDTNTEAFF.

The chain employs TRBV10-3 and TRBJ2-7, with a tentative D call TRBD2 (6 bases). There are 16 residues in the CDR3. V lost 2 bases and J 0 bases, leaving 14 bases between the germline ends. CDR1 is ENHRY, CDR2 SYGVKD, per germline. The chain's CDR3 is CAISEVRGNSSYEQYF. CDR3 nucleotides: TGTGCCATCAGTGAGGTTCGGGGGAACAGCTCCTACGAGCAGTACTTC.

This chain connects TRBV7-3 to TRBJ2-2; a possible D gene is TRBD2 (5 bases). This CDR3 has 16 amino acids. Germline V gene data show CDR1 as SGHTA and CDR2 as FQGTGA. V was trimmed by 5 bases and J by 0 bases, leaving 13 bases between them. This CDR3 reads CASSPTGSSNTGELFF. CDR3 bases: TGTGCCAGCAGCCCAACGGGATCCTCGAACACCGGGGAGCTGTTTTTT.

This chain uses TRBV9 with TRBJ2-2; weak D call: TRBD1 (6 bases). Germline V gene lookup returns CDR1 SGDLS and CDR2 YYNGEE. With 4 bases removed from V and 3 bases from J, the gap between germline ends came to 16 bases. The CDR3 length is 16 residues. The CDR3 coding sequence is TGTGCCAGCAGCCCCCGGGACACCGGCCACACCGGGGAGCTGTTTTTT. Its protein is CASSPRDTGHTGELFF.

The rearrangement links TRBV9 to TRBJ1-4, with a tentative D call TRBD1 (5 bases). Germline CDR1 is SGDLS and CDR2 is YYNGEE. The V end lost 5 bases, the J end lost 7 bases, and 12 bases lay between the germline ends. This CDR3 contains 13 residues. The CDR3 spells CASSTGTAEKLFF. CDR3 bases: TGTGCCAGCAGTACCGGGACGGCTGAAAAACTGTTTTTT.

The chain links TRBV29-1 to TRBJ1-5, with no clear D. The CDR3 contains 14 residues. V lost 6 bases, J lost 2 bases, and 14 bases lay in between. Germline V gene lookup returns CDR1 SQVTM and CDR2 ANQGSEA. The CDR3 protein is CSVRTDLGNQPQHF. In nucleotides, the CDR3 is TGCAGCGTGAGGACTGATTTGGGCAATCAGCCCCAGCATTTT.

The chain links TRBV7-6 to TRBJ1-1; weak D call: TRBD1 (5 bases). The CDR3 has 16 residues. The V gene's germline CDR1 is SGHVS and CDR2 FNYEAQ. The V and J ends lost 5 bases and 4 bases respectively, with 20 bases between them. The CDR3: CASSRLGGGVGTEAFF. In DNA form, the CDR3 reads TGTGCCAGCAGCCGCCTGGGGGGGGGTGTAGGCACTGAAGCTTTCTTT.

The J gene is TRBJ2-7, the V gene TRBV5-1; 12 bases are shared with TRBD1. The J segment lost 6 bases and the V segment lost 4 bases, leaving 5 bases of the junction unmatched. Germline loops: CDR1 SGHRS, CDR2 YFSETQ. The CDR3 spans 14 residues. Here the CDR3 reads CASSPGQGAGEQYF. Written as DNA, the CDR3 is TGCGCCAGCAGCCCGGGACAGGGGGCGGGCGAGCAGTACTTC.

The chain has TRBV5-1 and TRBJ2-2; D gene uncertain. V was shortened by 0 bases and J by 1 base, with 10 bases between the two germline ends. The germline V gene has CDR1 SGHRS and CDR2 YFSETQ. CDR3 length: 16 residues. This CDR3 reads CASSLVVGQNTGELFF. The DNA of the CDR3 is TGCGCCAGCAGCTTGGTAGTCGGCCAGAACACCGGGGAGCTGTTTTTT.

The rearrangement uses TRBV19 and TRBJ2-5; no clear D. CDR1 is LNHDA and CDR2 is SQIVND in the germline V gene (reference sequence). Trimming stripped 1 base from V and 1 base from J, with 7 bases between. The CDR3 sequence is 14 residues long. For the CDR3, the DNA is TGTGCCAGTAGTATAGGTAACTCCCAAGAGACCCAGTACTTC. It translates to CASSIGNSQETQYF. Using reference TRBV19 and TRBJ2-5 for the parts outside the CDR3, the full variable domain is DGGITQSPKYLFRKEGQNVTLSCEQNLNHDAMYWYRQDPGQGLRLIYYSQIVNDFQKGDIAEGYSVSREKKESFPLTVTSAQKNPTAFYLCASSIGNSQETQYFGPGTRLLVL.

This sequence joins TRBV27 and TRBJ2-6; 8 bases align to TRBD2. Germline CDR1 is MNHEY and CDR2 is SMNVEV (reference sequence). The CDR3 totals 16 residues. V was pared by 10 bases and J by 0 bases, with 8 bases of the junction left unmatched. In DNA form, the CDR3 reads TGTGCCACCGGGGGGGGCCCGGGCTCTGGGGCCAACGTCCTGACTTTC. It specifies CATGGGPGSGANVLTF.

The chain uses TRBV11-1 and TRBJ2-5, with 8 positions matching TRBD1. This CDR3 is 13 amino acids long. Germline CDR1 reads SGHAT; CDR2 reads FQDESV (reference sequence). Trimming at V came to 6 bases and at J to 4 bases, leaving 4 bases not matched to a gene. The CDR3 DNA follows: TGTGCCAGCAGATCAGGGGGCTTAGAGACCCAGTACTTC. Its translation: CASRSGGLETQYF.

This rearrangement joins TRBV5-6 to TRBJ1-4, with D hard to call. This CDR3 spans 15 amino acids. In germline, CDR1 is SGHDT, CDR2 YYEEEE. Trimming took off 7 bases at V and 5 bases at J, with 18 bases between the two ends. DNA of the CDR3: TGTGCCAGCCCCGGGCAAGTAGACGCCAATGAAAAACTGTTTTTT. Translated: CASPGQVDANEKLFF.

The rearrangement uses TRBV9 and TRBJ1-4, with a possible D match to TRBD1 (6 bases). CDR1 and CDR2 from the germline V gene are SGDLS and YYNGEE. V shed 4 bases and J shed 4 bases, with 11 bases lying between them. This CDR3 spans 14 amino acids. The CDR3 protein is CASSSDSVNEKLFF. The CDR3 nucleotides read TGTGCCAGCAGCTCGGACAGCGTTAATGAAAAACTGTTTTTT.

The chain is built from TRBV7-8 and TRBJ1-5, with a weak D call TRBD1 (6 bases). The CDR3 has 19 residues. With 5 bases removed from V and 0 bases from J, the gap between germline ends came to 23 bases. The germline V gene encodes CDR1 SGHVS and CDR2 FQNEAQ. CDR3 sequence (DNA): TGTGCCAGCAGCCCGTTCGGAACAGGGAGCCTTTATAGCAATCAGCCCCAGCATTTT. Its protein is CASSPFGTGSLYSNQPQHF.

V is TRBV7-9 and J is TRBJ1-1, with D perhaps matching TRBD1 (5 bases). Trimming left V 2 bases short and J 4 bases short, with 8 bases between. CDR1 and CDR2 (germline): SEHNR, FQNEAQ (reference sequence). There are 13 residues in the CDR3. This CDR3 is CASSLRQLTEAFF. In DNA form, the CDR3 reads TGTGCCAGCAGCTTAAGACAGCTCACTGAAGCTTTCTTT.